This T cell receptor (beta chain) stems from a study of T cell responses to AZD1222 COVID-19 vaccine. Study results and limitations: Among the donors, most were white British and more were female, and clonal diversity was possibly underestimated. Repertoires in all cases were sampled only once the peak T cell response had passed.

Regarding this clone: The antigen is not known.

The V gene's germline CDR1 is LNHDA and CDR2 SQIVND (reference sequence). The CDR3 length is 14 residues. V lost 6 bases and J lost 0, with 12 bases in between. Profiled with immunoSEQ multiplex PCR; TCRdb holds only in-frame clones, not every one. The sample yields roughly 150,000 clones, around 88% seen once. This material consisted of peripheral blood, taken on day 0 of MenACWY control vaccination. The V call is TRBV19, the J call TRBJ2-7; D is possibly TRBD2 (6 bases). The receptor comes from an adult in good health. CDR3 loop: CASSYAEGSYEQYF. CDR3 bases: TGTGCCAGTAGCTACGCGGAGGGCTCCTACGAGCAGTACTTC.